These 20 T cell receptor beta chains were all obtained from the same sample, sequenced in a study of neurological immune-mediated disorders. TCRdb reanalysed the 5' RACE reads using MiXCR and keeps one entry per CDR3 protein. The sample has approximately 30,000 distinct CDR3 sequences, 21% seen once; the top ten hold 16%. Sequenced: PBMCs. The receptors shown here come from a woman aged 55 to 70 in good health.

On this clonotype: Germline is not matched at one junction end, which may reflect a read error. This rearrangement joins TRBV11-2 to TRBJ1-5; D is ambiguous. Germline values: CDR1 SGHAT, CDR2 FQNNGV. This CDR3 comprises 14 residues. CDR3 coding DNA: TGTACCAGCAGCTTAGCAGGCGGCAATCAGCCCCAGCATTTT. It encodes CTSSLAGGNQPQHF.

This clonotype has a count of ten or more. V and J are TRBV5-1 and TRBJ2-1, with 9 positions matching TRBD2. V lost 1 base, J lost 11 bases, and 7 bases stayed unmatched. The length of the CDR3 is 14 residues. CDR1 is SGHRS and CDR2 is YFSETQ in the germline V gene. The CDR3 protein is CASSLNSLAGQQFF. The CDR3 DNA follows: TGCGCCAGCAGCTTGAATTCTCTAGCGGGGCAGCAGTTCTTC.

This clonotype was counted ten times or more. The CDR3 protein is CSARRLFSSYEQYF. The CDR3 region has the DNA TGCAGTGCGAGGCGGCTTTTCAGCTCCTACGAGCAGTACTTC. The V and J genes are TRBV20-1 and TRBJ2-7, with D unresolved. This CDR3 is 14 amino acids long. V lost 6 bases to trimming and J lost 0 bases, with 15 bases between them. Germline V gene data show CDR1 as DFQATT and CDR2 as SNEGSKA (reference sequence).

This clonotype was detected ten times or more. The V gene is TRBV20-1, the J gene TRBJ1-5; maybe TRBD1 (5 bases). The V end lost 3 bases, the J end lost 6 bases, and 15 bases lay between the germline ends. CDR1 and CDR2 (germline): DFQATT, SNEGSKA (reference sequence). The length of the CDR3 is 14 residues. This CDR3 is CSARIEGSAQPQHF. CDR3 in DNA: TGCAGTGCTAGGATAGAGGGGTCGGCTCAGCCCCAGCATTTT.

This clonotype was found many times. The chain carries TRBV29-1 and TRBJ2-5, with D perhaps given as TRBD1 or TRBD2 (5 bases each). CDR1 is SQVTM, CDR2 ANQGSEA, per germline. V lost 3 bases and J lost 0, with 11 bases in between. The CDR3 length is 14 residues. The DNA of the CDR3 is TGCAGCGTTGAGGGACGGAGACACCAAGAGACCCAGTACTTC. Translated: CSVEGRRHQETQYF.

This clonotype was recorded many times. This chain connects TRBV7-8 to TRBJ2-1, with D perhaps TRBD1 (6 bases). With 4 bases removed from V and 3 bases from J, the gap between germline ends came to 13 bases. The germline V gene encodes CDR1 SGHVS and CDR2 FQNEAQ. This CDR3 region has 15 residues. The CDR3 protein is CASSSQGGVYNEQFF. DNA for the CDR3: TGTGCCAGCAGCTCACAGGGTGGGGTCTACAATGAGCAGTTCTTC. Variable domain in full (rest from reference TRBV7-8 and TRBJ2-1): GAGVSQSPRYKVAKRGQDVALRCDPISGHVSLFWYQQALGQGPEFLTYFQNEAQLDKSGLPSDRFFAERPEGSVSTLKIQRTQQEDSAVYLCASSSQGGVYNEQFFGPGTRLTVL.

This clonotype was seen many times. This chain links TRBV10-3 with TRBJ2-1; 8 bases map to TRBD2. The CDR3 covers 15 residues. Germline loops: CDR1 ENHRY, CDR2 SYGVKD. J gave up 4 bases and V 0 bases, and 2 bases lay outside the gene matches. CDR3 sequence reads: CAISESRGGYNEQFF. CDR3 nucleotides: TGTGCCATCAGTGAGTCACGCGGGGGGTACAATGAGCAGTTCTTC.

This clonotype was recorded many times. V usage is TRBV20-1 and J usage is TRBJ1-5, with D maybe TRBD1 (5 bases). V lost 7 bases and J 2 bases, leaving 18 bases between the germline ends. CDR1 is DFQATT and CDR2 is SNEGSKA in the germline V gene (reference sequence). The CDR3 has 15 residues. CDR3 in DNA: TGCAGTGTATTCCAGGGCTACGTGGGCAATCAGCCCCAGCATTTT. Amino acid sequence: CSVFQGYVGNQPQHF.

This clonotype has a count of ten or more. The V gene is TRBV7-2, the J gene TRBJ2-6; 8 positions agree with TRBD2. V lost 3 bases and J lost 0; bases outside the gene matches: 4. From germline, CDR1 is SGHTA and CDR2 FQGNSA. The CDR3 contains 17 residues. This CDR3 reads CASSLGGGSSGANVLTF. For the CDR3, the DNA is TGTGCCAGCAGCTTGGGCGGGGGGAGCTCTGGGGCCAACGTCCTGACTTTC.

This clonotype has ten or more counts. The gene calls are TRBV4-1 and TRBJ1-1, with D tentatively TRBD1 (5 bases). Trimming removed 1 base at V and 0 bases at J, with 21 bases between. Germline CDR1 MGHRA, CDR2 YSYEKL. The CDR3 sequence is 19 residues long. The CDR3 coding sequence is TGCGCCAGCAGCCAAGTTGCGGGGGGGACCCAGACCCTGAACACTGAAGCTTTCTTT. As protein: CASSQVAGGTQTLNTEAFF.

This clonotype was seen repeatedly, ten times or more. This rearrangement joins TRBV7-9 to TRBJ2-3; D unresolved. The germline CDR1 and CDR2 sequences are SEHNR and FQNEAQ (reference sequence). The CDR3 runs 16 residues. Trimming left V 5 bases short and J 0 bases short, with 15 bases between. The CDR3 spells CASSLKTGSSTDTQYF. The CDR3 coding sequence is TGTGCCAGCAGCCTGAAAACTGGCTCTAGCACAGATACGCAGTATTTT.

This clonotype was counted at least ten times. The chain combines TRBV6-2 or TRBV6-3 with TRBJ1-5; 9 positions agree with TRBD1. V dropped 6 bases and J dropped 7; count of bases not matched to a gene: 7. This CDR3 comprises 14 residues. The V gene's germline CDR1 is MNHEY and CDR2 SVGEGT. In nucleotides, the CDR3 is TGTGCCAGCAGCGCGACAGGGGGTGGGCAGCCCCAGCATTTT. Translated: CASSATGGGQPQHF.

This rearrangement joins TRBV6-2 or TRBV6-3 to TRBJ2-2, with D hard to call. This CDR3 comprises 16 residues. Between the trimmed V and J ends, which lost 10 bases and 6 bases, there was a span of 24 bases. The V gene's germline CDR1 is MNHEY and CDR2 SVGEGT. The CDR3 reads CANIRRQTGVAGELFF. The CDR3 bases are TGTGCCAACATCCGTCGTCAAACCGGCGTCGCCGGGGAGCTGTTTTTT.

In this sample, this clonotype turned up a few times. This chain links TRBV7-6 with TRBJ2-1, with 9 bases aligning to TRBD2. Germline values: CDR1 SGHVS, CDR2 FNYEAQ. After removal of 5 bases from V and 3 bases from J, the junction contained 5 bases not matched to a gene. This CDR3 spans 15 amino acids. The CDR3 protein is CASSHSGGLYNEQFF. The CDR3 DNA reads as TGTGCCAGCAGCCATAGCGGGGGCCTCTACAATGAGCAGTTCTTC.

This chain uses TRBV5-1 with TRBJ2-7; no firm D call. V was pared by 1 base and J by 6 bases, with 14 bases between. Germline CDR1 reads SGHRS; CDR2 reads YFSETQ. The CDR3 contains 14 residues. The CDR3 sequence is CASSLWDSTFEQYF. DNA of the CDR3: TGCGCCAGCAGCTTGTGGGATTCGACATTCGAGCAGTACTTC.

This clonotype appeared a few times. The chain uses TRBV7-3 and TRBJ2-1, with 12 nucleotides matching TRBD2. The V gene end was trimmed by 5 bases and the J gene end by 7 bases; junction bases not matched to a gene: 6. Germline CDR1 and CDR2: SGHTA and FQGTGA. CDR3 length: 15 amino acids. Here the CDR3 reads CASSAGLAGMNEQFF. The CDR3 DNA sequence: TGTGCCAGCAGCGCGGGACTAGCGGGTATGAATGAGCAGTTCTTC.

This clonotype was detected many times. The chain links TRBV5-1 to TRBJ2-7; 7 bases line up with TRBD1. Germline loops: CDR1 SGHRS, CDR2 YFSETQ. With V trimmed by 1 base and J by 3 bases, 13 bases remained unmatched. The length of the CDR3 is 17 residues. The CDR3 coding sequence is TGCGCCAGCAGCTTGAAGGTCCGTCAAACAGGGGACTACGAGCAGTACTTC. Amino acid sequence: CASSLKVRQTGDYEQYF.

This clonotype was observed at least ten times. CDR3 nucleotide sequence: TGTGCCAGCAGTTACTCCCCGCAGGAGCAGTACTTC. Translating gives CASSYSPQEQYF. V is TRBV6-6 and J is TRBJ2-7, with unresolved D. V was clipped by 0 bases and J by 7 bases, with 7 bases between them. The CDR3 loop spans 12 amino acids. Germline V gene lookup returns CDR1 MNHNY and CDR2 SVGAGI (reference sequence).

This clonotype appeared many times. In DNA, the CDR3 is TGTGCCAGCAGTTTAGGGGTCCACTACGAGCAGTACTTC. Its protein is CASSLGVHYEQYF. V is TRBV28 and J is TRBJ2-7; D is undetermined. CDR1 and CDR2 from the germline V gene are MDHEN and SYDVKM. The CDR3 is 13 amino acids. The V and J ends lost 2 bases and 3 bases respectively, with 8 bases between them.

This clonotype occurred many times. The chain is built from TRBV7-2 and TRBJ1-5; D gene uncertain. This CDR3 has 12 amino acids. V lost 1 base and J lost 4, with 2 bases in between. Germline CDR1 SGHTA, CDR2 FQGNSA. The CDR3 is CASSLENQPQHF. For the CDR3, the DNA is TGTGCCAGCAGCTTAGAGAATCAGCCCCAGCATTTT.